One and the same sample provided the 12 T cell receptor beta chains below, sequenced in a study of beta chain features in type 1 diabetes. General study points: Shorter TCRB CDR3s, moderately but significantly so, were found in Type 1 diabetes patients in all four CD4+ subsets.

These receptors are not linked to any known antigen. Expressed TCRB transcripts got sequenced, as all isolated RNA was reverse transcribed. Here immunoSEQ multiplex PCR was the method, and the copy in TCRdb shows in-frame clones only, minus some. The sample shows under 850,000 clones, roughly 13% of them seen only once. What was sequenced was naive CD4+ T cells from blood. These receptors originate from a man aged 18-30 years with type 1 diabetes.

V usage is TRBV2 and J usage is TRBJ1-5; tentative D call: TRBD1 (6 bases). Germline V gives CDR1 SNHLY, CDR2 FYNNEI. The V end was cut by 4 bases, the J end by 7 bases, with 14 bases between. CDR3 size: 14 residues. The CDR3 is CASSAEQGTQPQHF. Here the CDR3 DNA reads TGTGCCAGCAGTGCGGAACAGGGAACACAGCCCCAGCATTTT. The full variable domain, in which reference TRBV2 and TRBJ1-5 provide the parts outside the CDR3, is EPEVTQTPSHQVTQMGQEVILRCVPISNHLYFYWYRQILGQKVEFLVSFYNNEISEKSEIFDDQFSVERPDGSNFTLKIRSTKLEDSAMYFCASSAEQGTQPQHFGDGTRLSIL.

J is TRBJ1-4 and V is TRBV7-8, with a weak D call TRBD1 (5 bases). Trimming stripped 5 bases from V and 3 bases from J, with 10 bases between. The CDR3 spans 14 residues. Germline V lookup: CDR1 SGHVS, CDR2 FQNEAQ. The CDR3 DNA follows: TGTGCCAGCAGCGCGACAGTGTCTAATGAAAAACTGTTTTTT. The encoded protein is CASSATVSNEKLFF.

This clone was seen a few times. The rearrangement joins TRBV7-9 to TRBJ2-5; D may be TRBD1 (5 bases). CDR1 and CDR2 from the germline V gene are SEHNR and FQNEAQ (reference sequence). The V and J ends lost 11 bases and 5 bases respectively, with 9 bases between them. There are 10 residues in the CDR3. CDR3 in DNA: TGTGCCGGGGCCAAGGAGACCCAGTACTTC. Translating it yields CAGAKETQYF.

The rearrangement links TRBV4-1 to TRBJ1-4; D gene unclear. The V end was cut by 1 base, the J end by 1 base, with 7 bases between. Germline loops: CDR1 MGHRA, CDR2 YSYEKL. The CDR3 runs 15 residues. CDR3 DNA sequence: TGCGCCAGCAGCCAAGGGGCGGTAACTAATGAAAAACTGTTTTTT. Residues: CASSQGAVTNEKLFF.

This rearrangement joins TRBV18 to TRBJ2-5; D might be TRBD2 (6 bases). This CDR3 spans 15 amino acids. CDR1 and CDR2 (germline): KGHSH, LQKENI. V gave up 0 bases and J gave up 4 bases, with 12 bases separating them. The CDR3 here is CASSPPQVGGETQYF. Written as DNA, the CDR3 is TGTGCCAGCTCACCACCTCAGGTGGGGGGAGAGACCCAGTACTTC.

This clone was detected only a few times. The chain joins TRBV5-6 to TRBJ2-3; D may be TRBD2 (5 bases). The CDR3 sequence is 14 residues long. Germline V gene sequence: CDR1 SGHDT, CDR2 YYEEEE. Deletions cut 5 bases from V and 6 bases from J, with 16 bases between. The CDR3 DNA sequence: TGTGCCAGCAGTTCCGGACTGAGGGAGGATACGCAGTATTTT. This translates into CASSSGLREDTQYF. The full variable domain, completed using reference TRBV5-6 and TRBJ2-3, is DAGVTQSPTHLIKTRGQQVTLRCSPKSGHDTVSWYQQALGQGPQFIFQYYEEEERQRGNFPDRFSGHQFPNYSSELNVNALLLGDSALYLCASSSGLREDTQYFGPGTRLTVL.

This clone was detected only a few times. The CDR3 spells CASSQWRDGSTDTQYF. Here the CDR3 DNA reads TGTGCCAGCAGCCAATGGAGGGACGGATCCACAGATACGCAGTATTTT. The V and J genes are TRBV14 and TRBJ2-3; possibly TRBD2 for D (6 bases). Germline-derived CDR1 and CDR2 are SGHDN and FVKESK. The CDR3 totals 16 residues. V lost 2 bases, J lost 2 bases, and 14 bases lay in between.

V usage is TRBV10-2 and J usage is TRBJ2-2, with D possibly being TRBD1 (6 bases). Germline V gene lookup returns CDR1 WSHSY and CDR2 SAAADI. Trimming took 3 bases from V and 1 from J, leaving 12 bases between them. This CDR3 has 16 amino acids. The CDR3 sequence is CASSDVGQLNTGELFF. CDR3 nucleotide sequence: TGCGCCAGCAGTGATGTGGGACAACTGAACACCGGGGAGCTGTTTTTT.

This clone was observed a handful of times. This chain links TRBV11-2 with TRBJ2-3; D is undetermined. The CDR3 length is 14 residues. The germline V gene has CDR1 SGHAT and CDR2 FQNNGV. V shed 7 bases and J shed 2 bases, with 13 bases lying between them. The CDR3 nucleotides are TGTGCCAGCAACCCCTTCGGGTACACAGATACGCAGTATTTT. This sequence encodes CASNPFGYTDTQYF.

There are a few counts of this clone. The chain is built from TRBV30 and TRBJ1-5; D unclear. This CDR3 has 13 residues. Germline CDR1 GTSNPN, CDR2 SVGIG (reference sequence). Trimming shortened V by 4 bases and J by 2 bases, and 9 bases separated the two germline ends. The CDR3 DNA follows: TGTGCCTGGACACGTAGAGGCAATCAGCCCCAGCATTTT. Its protein product is CAWTRRGNQPQHF.

In this sample, this clone turned up a few times. The rearrangement uses TRBV10-2 and TRBJ1-1; 10 bases agree with TRBD1. Trimming took 8 bases from V and 3 from J; bases not matched to a gene: 9. The CDR3 has 15 amino acids. Germline V gene data show CDR1 as WSHSY and CDR2 as SAAADI. CDR3 region: CASGARDRGHTEAFF. The CDR3 DNA reads TGCGCCAGCGGGGCCCGGGACAGGGGACACACTGAAGCTTTCTTT.

The chain has TRBV28 and TRBJ1-6; D unresolved. CDR1 and CDR2 from the germline V gene are MDHEN and SYDVKM. V lost 5 bases to trimming and J lost 0 bases, with 14 bases between them. The CDR3 length is 17 residues. The CDR3, as DNA: TGTGCCAGCAGTCCCTTCGAGGCCCTCTCCTATAATTCACCCCTCCACTTT. It specifies CASSPFEALSYNSPLHF.